This TCR beta chain was obtained from a study of blood T cell repertoires in COVID-19. Trimming cost V 0 bases and J 3 bases, with 8 bases left between them. The CDR3 consists of 15 residues. In germline, CDR1 is LGHNA, CDR2 YSLEER. Profiled with immunoSEQ multiplex PCR; TCRdb holds only in-frame clones, not every one. The sample lists 150,000 to 200,000 clones, approximately 88% occurring once. Sequences were obtained from PBMCs or T cells enriched from blood (not recorded which). This TCR derives from a woman between 18 and 30 years old who had recovered from COVID-19. J is TRBJ1-4 and V is TRBV4-3; D not resolved. In DNA form, the CDR3 reads TGCGCCAGCAGCCAAGAAGGAGGGTCTAATGAAAAACTGTTTTTT. Translated, it gives CASSQEGGSNEKLFF.